This entry concerns a single T cell receptor beta chain. The data are from a study of blood T cell repertoires in COVID-19. Deletions cut 3 bases from V and 4 bases from J, with 18 bases between. This CDR3 comprises 16 residues. Per the germline V gene, CDR1 is LNHDA and CDR2 is SQIVND (reference sequence). Sequenced by immunoSEQ multiplex PCR; TCRdb stores in-frame clones only, minus some. The sample carries 300,000 to 400,000 clones, about 90% recorded once. The chain recombines TRBV19 with TRBJ1-1; D is perhaps TRBD1 (5 bases). Sequencing was performed on peripheral blood. The sequence derives from a woman aged 18-30 years who had recovered from COVID-19. The CDR3 loop is CASSIPGLTRGTEAFF. The CDR3 bases are TGTGCCAGTAGTATTCCGGGACTTACGAGGGGCACTGAAGCTTTCTTT.